This entry lists 18 T cell receptor beta chains sequenced from one sample in a study of blood T cells in healthy people across ages. Alongside a J-beta primer mix, a sample-barcoded 5' primer served in a second PCR lasting about 7 to 11 cycles. TCRdb called the 5' RACE reads again in MiXCR, with one record for every CDR3 protein. The data contain hundreds of thousands of distinct CDR3 sequences, about 42% of them singletons. The specimen was blood. The receptors come from a man in his 60s in good health.

This clonotype was recorded a few times. V gene TRBV5-1 combines with J gene TRBJ2-1; D not certain. The V end lost 1 base, the J end lost 5 bases, and 16 bases lay between the germline ends. The CDR3 extends over 16 amino acids. Germline V gene lookup returns CDR1 SGHRS and CDR2 YFSETQ. The CDR3 nucleotides read TGCGCCAGCAGCTTGAGGTCCCATCCGTTACACAATGAGCAGTTCTTC. Translating it yields CASSLRSHPLHNEQFF.

V is TRBV3-1 and J is TRBJ2-5, with 8 bases identical to TRBD1. V dropped 0 bases and J dropped 4; count of bases not matched to a gene: 4. The V gene's germline CDR1 is LGHDT and CDR2 YNNKEL (reference sequence). CDR3 size: 15 residues. The CDR3 reads CASSQERTGRETQYF. The CDR3 DNA follows: TGTGCCAGCAGCCAAGAGCGGACAGGGAGAGAGACCCAGTACTTC.

This chain uses TRBV7-9 with TRBJ2-5; 8 bases are a match to TRBD2. Looked up from germline, CDR1 is SEHNR and CDR2 is FQNEAQ (reference sequence). CDR3 length: 16 amino acids. J lost 1 base, V lost 4 bases, and 8 bases had no gene match. The CDR3 spells CASSWGLGPSQETQYF. Written as DNA, the CDR3 is TGTGCCAGCAGCTGGGGACTAGGACCTTCCCAAGAGACCCAGTACTTC.

The chain links TRBV28 to TRBJ1-1; weak D call: TRBD1 (6 bases). V was trimmed by 1 base and J by 6 bases, leaving 15 bases between them. The CDR3 runs 15 residues. Germline CDR1 reads MDHEN; CDR2 reads SYDVKM. The CDR3 reads CASSLLGAFPPEAFF. CDR3 nucleotide sequence: TGTGCCAGCAGTTTATTGGGGGCTTTCCCCCCTGAAGCTTTCTTT.

V and J are TRBV10-3 and TRBJ2-7; unclear D gene. From germline, CDR1 is ENHRY and CDR2 SYGVKD. The CDR3 loop spans 14 amino acids. Trimming pared 3 bases from V and 7 bases from J, leaving 16 bases between. In DNA, the CDR3 is TGTGCCATCAGTGACATAAACCTACGCGGTGAGCAGTACTTC. Its protein is CAISDINLRGEQYF.

This clonotype has only a few counts. CDR3 bases: TGCGCCAGCAGCCAAGATCAGGAATTCCCCTACGAGCAGTACTTC. Its translation is CASSQDQEFPYEQYF. The chain has TRBV4-3 and TRBJ2-7; D gene ambiguous. Germline-derived CDR1 and CDR2 are LGHNA and YSLEER. The ends were cut back, 0 bases at V and 2 bases at J, with 11 bases in the middle. The CDR3 spans 15 residues.

This clonotype was recorded at least ten times. This rearrangement joins TRBV21-1 to TRBJ1-1. TRBV21-1 is a recognized pseudogene. CDR3 length: 15 amino acids. This CDR3 reads CASSKKELSNTEAFF. For the CDR3, the DNA is TGTGCCAGCAGCAAAAAGGAATTGAGTAACACTGAAGCTTTCTTT.

This clonotype has just a few counts. The chain couples TRBV20-1 to TRBJ2-1; 10 nucleotides match TRBD2. This CDR3 region has 14 residues. Trimming removed 3 bases from V and 7 bases from J; junction bases left unmatched: 6. Germline V CDR1 and CDR2: DFQATT, SNEGSKA (reference sequence). The CDR3 loop is CSARNSGGGNEQFF. CDR3 sequence (DNA): TGCAGTGCTAGGAACAGCGGGGGGGGTAATGAGCAGTTCTTC.

The J gene is TRBJ2-5, the V gene TRBV29-1; D may be TRBD1 (6 bases). Near its end, the DNA agrees better with TRBJ2-7, so the J call may be wrong. The germline CDR1 and CDR2 sequences are SQVTM and ANQGSEA. The CDR3 length is 16 residues. CDR3 sequence reads: CSVEFSRQEVGYEQYF. DNA for the CDR3: TGCAGCGTTGAGTTTTCCCGACAGGAGGTAGGCTACGAGCAGTACTTC.

The chain combines TRBV24-1 with TRBJ2-5; a weak D match, TRBD2 (6 bases). Germline CDR1 is KGHDR and CDR2 is SFDVKD. Between the trimmed V and J ends, which lost 7 bases and 3 bases, there was a span of 11 bases. This CDR3 has 13 amino acids. The DNA for the CDR3 is TGTGCCACCAGCTGGACGGGGGAAGAGACCCAGTACTTC. It encodes CATSWTGEETQYF.

This clonotype was picked up a small number of times. This rearrangement joins TRBV6-2 or TRBV6-3 to TRBJ2-5, with D unresolved. This CDR3 has 12 residues. In germline, CDR1 is MNHEY, CDR2 SVGEGT. Trimming took off 4 bases at V and 7 bases at J, with 10 bases between the two ends. CDR3 in amino acids: CASSSDLGTQYF. The CDR3 bases are TGTGCCAGCAGTTCGGATTTGGGGACCCAGTACTTC.

This clonotype occurred once. V gene TRBV10-3 combines with J gene TRBJ1-1; D ambiguous. V lost 8 bases and J 8 bases, leaving 12 bases between the germline ends. Germline CDR1 reads ENHRY; CDR2 reads SYGVKD. This CDR3 region has 11 residues. The CDR3 spells CAIGRVAEAFF. The DNA for the CDR3 is TGTGCCATCGGGAGGGTAGCCGAAGCTTTCTTT.

The CDR3, as DNA: TGTGCCAGCAGCTTGCTTGTGGGGGCCCACGAGCAGTACTTC. This translates into CASSLLVGAHEQYF. This chain uses TRBV5-5 with TRBJ2-7, with D maybe TRBD1 (6 bases). Germline lookup yields CDR1 SGHKS and CDR2 YYEKEE (reference sequence). The CDR3 spans 14 residues. The ends were cut back, 1 base at V and 5 bases at J, with 13 bases in the middle.

The V call is TRBV7-6, the J call TRBJ1-1; possible D gene TRBD1, 6 bases. The CDR3 consists of 15 residues. Germline V gives CDR1 SGHVS, CDR2 FNYEAQ. V shed 0 bases and J shed 4 bases, with 12 bases lying between them. CDR3 nucleotides: TGTGCCAGCAGCTTAGCTTTGGGGGCGGGCACTGAAGCTTTCTTT. Protein product: CASSLALGAGTEAFF.

This clonotype showed up just a few times. J is TRBJ2-7 and V is TRBV10-3; TRBD1 is a possible D gene (6 bases). In germline, CDR1 is ENHRY, CDR2 SYGVKD. CDR3 size: 14 residues. V was cut by 6 bases and J by 2 bases, with 14 bases left in between. CDR3: CAIRDRDTAYEQYF. DNA for the CDR3: TGTGCCATCAGGGACCGGGACACCGCCTACGAGCAGTACTTC.

This sequence joins TRBV5-6 and TRBJ2-1, with D hard to call. The V gene's germline CDR1 is SGHDT and CDR2 YYEEEE. V lost 4 bases and J lost 7, with 9 bases in between. The CDR3 sequence is 12 residues long. CDR3 DNA: TGTGCCAGCAGCCCTACGGATAATGAGCAGTTCTTC. This gives the protein CASSPTDNEQFF. Supplemented by reference TRBV5-6 and TRBJ2-1, the full variable domain reads DAGVTQSPTHLIKTRGQQVTLRCSPKSGHDTVSWYQQALGQGPQFIFQYYEEEERQRGNFPDRFSGHQFPNYSSELNVNALLLGDSALYLCASSPTDNEQFFGPGTRLTVL.

The chain is built from TRBV28 and TRBJ2-1, with 7 bases matching TRBD2. The ends lost 5 bases at V and 5 bases at J; junction bases unmatched: 12. Germline CDR1 MDHEN, CDR2 SYDVKM. This CDR3 is 16 amino acids long. Here the CDR3 DNA reads TGTGCCAGCAGTCCAGCCGGGACTAACGGGCACAATGAGCAGTTCTTC. This gives the protein CASSPAGTNGHNEQFF.

The chain carries TRBV12-3 or TRBV12-4 and TRBJ2-7; D remains ambiguous. The V and J ends lost 4 bases and 0 bases respectively, with 10 bases between them. The CDR3 covers 14 residues. This chain's CDR3 is CASSSSVGSYEQYF. Written as DNA, the CDR3 is TGTGCCAGCAGTTCCTCCGTTGGCTCCTACGAGCAGTACTTC.